One and the same sample provided the 27 T cell receptor beta chains below, sequenced in a study of T-cell reconstitution after alpha-beta-depleted transplantation in children. Construction of the TCRbeta library involved unique molecular identifiers. TCRdb re-analysed the PCR reads in MiXCR, keeping a single row per CDR3 protein. The sample yields hundreds of thousands of distinct CDR3 sequences, over 9.5% seen once. Sequencing was performed on PBMCs, taken before TCRalphabeta/CD19-depleted stem cell transplant. The receptor set was obtained from a child aged 2 to 10 with inherited bone marrow failure, due to receive a stem cell transplant.

In its sample, this clonotype was seen a few times. V and J are TRBV27 and TRBJ2-3, with a weak D call TRBD2 (6 bases). Trimming left V 5 bases short and J 1 base short, with 16 bases between. The germline CDR1 and CDR2 sequences are MNHEY and SMNVEV (reference sequence). The CDR3 has 16 residues. The CDR3: CASSVAAHLRTDTQYF. The CDR3 bases are TGTGCCAGCAGTGTAGCGGCACACCTTCGCACAGATACGCAGTATTTT.

CDR3: CASSPGQGLTNTEAFF. For the CDR3, the DNA is TGCGCCAGCAGCCCCGGACAGGGATTGACGAACACTGAAGCTTTCTTT. The V call is TRBV5-1, the J call TRBJ1-1, with 8 bases lining up with TRBD1. With 4 bases clipped from V and 1 base from J, the junction kept 9 bases outside the gene matches. Germline-derived CDR1 and CDR2 are SGHRS and YFSETQ. This CDR3 has 16 residues.

The CDR3 reads CSARGEGIGELFF. The CDR3 coding sequence is TGCAGTGCTAGGGGGGAAGGAATTGGGGAGCTGTTTTTT. This chain joins TRBV20-1 and TRBJ2-2; D is tentatively TRBD1 or TRBD2 (5 bases each). Germline loops: CDR1 DFQATT, CDR2 SNEGSKA (reference sequence). The CDR3 is made up of 13 amino acids. V was cut by 3 bases and J by 8 bases, with 13 bases left in between.

Many counts were recorded for this clonotype. The chain uses TRBV5-5 and TRBJ2-7; possible D gene TRBD2, 5 bases. Trimming stripped 0 bases from V and 6 bases from J, with 7 bases between. The CDR3 sequence is 12 residues long. CDR1 SGHKS and CDR2 YYEKEE come from the germline V gene (reference sequence). CDR3 amino acids: CASSLAGFEQYF. CDR3 coding DNA: TGTGCCAGCAGCTTGGCGGGGTTCGAGCAGTACTTC. Looking up the rest from reference TRBV5-5 and TRBJ2-7 gives the full variable domain: DAGVTQSPTHLIKTRGQQVTLRCSPISGHKSVSWYQQVLGQGPQFIFQYYEKEERGRGNFPDRFSARQFPNYSSELNVNALLLGDSALYLCASSLAGFEQYFGPGTRLTVT.

This clonotype was seen ten or more times. The CDR3 loop reads CASSLLQRSSYNEQFF. CDR3 DNA sequence: TGTGCCAGCAGCTTATTACAGCGAAGCTCCTACAATGAGCAGTTCTTC. This chain links TRBV11-3 with TRBJ2-1; D not certain. CDR1 and CDR2 (germline): SGHNT, YENEEA. The germline V and J ends were trimmed by 2 bases and 0 bases, with 11 bases remaining between them. This CDR3 is 16 amino acids long. The variable domain in full, completed from reference TRBV11-3 and TRBJ2-1, reads EAGVVQSPRYKIIEKKQPVAFWCNPISGHNTLYWYLQNLGQGPELLIRYENEEAVDDSQLPKDRFSAERLKGVDSTLKIQPAELGDSAVYLCASSLLQRSSYNEQFFGPGTRLTVL.

The table lists this clonotype with a few counts. This sequence joins TRBV2 and TRBJ2-1; 9 bases align to TRBD2. Germline-derived CDR1 and CDR2 are SNHLY and FYNNEI. This CDR3 is built from 15 residues. Trimming removed 4 bases from V and 4 bases from J; junction bases left unmatched: 5. The CDR3 is CASSVGTSSYNEQFF. Written as DNA, the CDR3 is TGTGCCAGCAGTGTGGGGACTAGCAGTTACAATGAGCAGTTCTTC.

The chain recombines TRBV9 with TRBJ2-6; the match to TRBD1 covers 8 bases. The CDR3 extends over 16 amino acids. The germline gives CDR1 SGDLS, CDR2 YYNGEE. Trimming at V came to 4 bases and at J to 4 bases, leaving 7 bases not matched to a gene. The CDR3 sequence: CASSLTGGTGANVLTF. The CDR3 region has the DNA TGTGCCAGCAGCCTTACAGGGGGAACCGGGGCCAACGTCCTGACTTTC.

This clonotype occurred many times. The rearrangement uses TRBV5-1 and TRBJ2-3, with 7 bases aligning to TRBD2. J was trimmed by 6 bases and V by 0 bases; bases with no gene match: 10. The CDR3 extends over 16 amino acids. Per the germline V gene, CDR1 is SGHRS and CDR2 is YFSETQ. Written as DNA, the CDR3 is TGCGCCAGCAGCTTGGTCCCCGAGACTAGCCACGATACGCAGTATTTT. It yields the protein CASSLVPETSHDTQYF.

V usage is TRBV4-3 and J usage is TRBJ2-1; no definite D call. V shed 3 bases and J shed 4 bases, with 19 bases lying between them. The V gene's germline CDR1 is LGHNA and CDR2 YSLEER. The CDR3 is made up of 17 amino acids. CDR3 sequence: CASSHQSSRSYYNEQFF. In DNA, the CDR3 is TGCGCCAGCAGCCATCAGTCCAGCAGATCGTATTACAATGAGCAGTTCTTC.

This clonotype has ten or more counts. The V and J genes are TRBV2 and TRBJ2-1; either TRBD1 or TRBD2 may supply D (5 bases each). Trimming left V 2 bases short and J 13 bases short, with 9 bases between. From germline, CDR1 is SNHLY and CDR2 FYNNEI. This CDR3 is 11 amino acids long. The CDR3 region is CASSERGTQFF. In DNA form, the CDR3 reads TGTGCCAGCAGTGAAAGAGGGACCCAGTTCTTC.

This clonotype was found a few times. The chain recombines TRBV12-3 or TRBV12-4 with TRBJ2-7; the match to TRBD2 covers 12 bases. The V gene end was trimmed by 3 bases and the J gene end by 4 bases; junction bases not matched to a gene: 4. The length of the CDR3 is 15 residues. For the CDR3, the DNA is TGTGCCAGCAGTTTTAGACTAGCGGGAGAGTACGAGCAGTACTTC. Protein: CASSFRLAGEYEQYF.

This clonotype appeared many times. The chain carries TRBV28 and TRBJ2-3; 10 nucleotides line up with TRBD2. From germline, CDR1 is MDHEN and CDR2 SYDVKM. The CDR3 sequence is 15 residues long. Germline trimming cut 3 bases from V and 5 bases from J; bases unmatched to any gene: 5. The CDR3 region is CASSFLAGEKDTQYF. The CDR3 DNA reads TGTGCCAGCAGTTTCCTAGCGGGAGAGAAAGATACGCAGTATTTT.

This clonotype has at least ten counts. J is TRBJ1-2 and V is TRBV4-3, with D unresolved. The CDR3 is 14 amino acids. From germline, CDR1 is LGHNA and CDR2 YSLEER. V lost 0 bases and J lost 6, with 11 bases in between. As DNA, the CDR3 is TGCGCCAGCAGCCAAGAGATAGGGTTGGATGGCTACACCTTC. This translates into CASSQEIGLDGYTF.

This chain connects TRBV29-1 to TRBJ2-7, with 12 bases fitting TRBD2. Germline V gene lookup returns CDR1 SQVTM and CDR2 ANQGSEA. This CDR3 is 13 amino acids long. Trimming at V came to 6 bases and at J to 2 bases, leaving 2 bases not matched to a gene. The CDR3 DNA reads TGCAGCGTGCGGACTAGCGGGACCTACGAGCAGTACTTC. Its protein product is CSVRTSGTYEQYF.

This chain joins TRBV11-2 and TRBJ2-3; D possibly matches TRBD1 or TRBD2 (5 bases each). CDR1 is SGHAT, CDR2 FQNNGV, per germline. The CDR3 length is 22 residues. V was clipped by 0 bases and J by 4 bases, with 32 bases between them. The CDR3 DNA is TGTGCCAGCAGCTTAGAGTTCCGGGGTGAAGCTGCGGCTGGGGCGGGTGCAGATACGCAGTATTTT. Protein: CASSLEFRGEAAAGAGADTQYF.

This clonotype was counted ten times or more. The chain employs TRBV12-3 or TRBV12-4 and TRBJ1-1, with D unresolved. Trimming left V 5 bases short and J 11 bases short, with 21 bases between. The CDR3 totals 14 residues. DNA of the CDR3: TGTGCCAGCAGTCCGGCGCTACAAGGGAGGTCGGCTTTCTTT. Translated: CASSPALQGRSAFF.

The rearrangement joins TRBV28 to TRBJ2-7; the D gene is possibly TRBD2 (6 bases). The CDR3 length is 12 residues. Trimming cost V 7 bases and J 7 bases, with 14 bases left between them. Per the germline V gene, CDR1 is MDHEN and CDR2 is SYDVKM. The chain's CDR3 is CASTLVGREQYF. The CDR3 region has the DNA TGTGCCAGCACCCTAGTGGGGAGGGAGCAGTACTTC.

This clonotype was found many times. The rearrangement joins TRBV5-1 to TRBJ2-1; TRBD2 might be the D (6 bases). The CDR3 loop spans 13 amino acids. V shed 5 bases and J shed 9 bases, with 15 bases lying between them. Germline V gene lookup returns CDR1 SGHRS and CDR2 YFSETQ. The CDR3 spells CASSDGRVVEQFF. The CDR3 bases are TGCGCCAGCAGTGACGGGAGAGTTGTTGAGCAGTTCTTC.

This clonotype was detected ten times or more. This chain connects TRBV7-6 to TRBJ2-3; D gene uncertain. Trimming cost V 5 bases and J 4 bases, with 7 bases left between them. The length of the CDR3 is 12 residues. Germline assignment: CDR1 SGHVS and CDR2 FNYEAQ. The CDR3 reads CASSGQSDTQYF. CDR3 nucleotide sequence: TGTGCCAGCAGCGGCCAGTCAGATACGCAGTATTTT.

This clonotype was seen ten or more times. The chain combines TRBV13 with TRBJ2-1; D may be TRBD2 (5 bases). Looked up from germline, CDR1 is PRHDT and CDR2 is FYEKMQ (reference sequence). The germline V and J ends were trimmed by 0 bases and 0 bases, with 12 bases remaining between them. The CDR3 covers 17 residues. CDR3 protein: CASSLGLGSSSYNEQFF. In DNA form, the CDR3 reads TGTGCCAGCAGCTTAGGATTGGGGAGTAGCTCCTACAATGAGCAGTTCTTC.

Many counts were recorded for this clonotype. The CDR3 spells CASSYRTGTGNTIYF. The CDR3 coding sequence is TGTGCCAGCAGTTATCGGACAGGGACAGGAAACACCATATATTTT. V usage is TRBV12-3 or TRBV12-4 and J usage is TRBJ1-3, with TRBD1 matching over 8 bases. This CDR3 contains 15 residues. Trimming took 4 bases from V and 4 from J; bases not matched to a gene: 6.

This clonotype was picked up many times. The V call is TRBV27, the J call TRBJ1-5; D is uncertain. The V gene lost 6 bases and the J gene lost 3 bases, with 12 bases spanning the gap. The CDR3 extends over 14 amino acids. Per germline, CDR1 MNHEY and CDR2 SMNVEV (reference sequence). The CDR3 bases are TGTGCCAGCAGCCCTGAGGGTATCAATCAGCCCCAGCATTTT. Its translation is CASSPEGINQPQHF.

Comment on this clonotype: A much larger clone lies a single base off, so this may be a read error. Here the CDR3 DNA reads TGTGCCAGCAGCCCAAATCGGTCCCCCTACGAGCAGTACTTC. It specifies CASSPNRSPYEQYF. V usage is TRBV12-3 or TRBV12-4 and J usage is TRBJ2-7; D is ambiguous. The V end lost 6 bases, the J end lost 2 bases, and 14 bases lay between the germline ends. The length of the CDR3 is 14 residues.

This chain connects TRBV19 to TRBJ2-1; the D gene is possibly TRBD2 (7 bases). The CDR3 covers 15 residues. The germline V and J ends were trimmed by 8 bases and 0 bases, with 14 bases remaining between them. CDR1 is LNHDA, CDR2 SQIVND, per germline (reference sequence). In DNA, the CDR3 is TGTGCCAGTTGGGGGGGGCCGGTCTCCTACAATGAGCAGTTCTTC. This codes for CASWGGPVSYNEQFF.

This clonotype occurred many times. The V call is TRBV4-3, the J call TRBJ2-1; D is uncertain. The V end lost 6 bases, the J end lost 9 bases, and 12 bases lay between the germline ends. The CDR3 sequence is 12 residues long. CDR1 and CDR2 (germline): LGHNA, YSLEER. The CDR3 here is CASSTRSGEQFF. DNA for the CDR3: TGCGCCAGCAGTACAAGGTCAGGTGAGCAGTTCTTC.

The table lists this clonotype with many counts. In DNA form, the CDR3 reads TGTGCCTGGAGTGTACGGTCCCAAGAGACCCAGTACTTC. Its translation: CAWSVRSQETQYF. This chain joins TRBV30 and TRBJ2-5, with no clear D. Germline-derived CDR1 and CDR2 are GTSNPN and SVGIG (reference sequence). Trimming removed 0 bases from V and 1 base from J, with 6 bases in between. There are 13 residues in the CDR3.

At least ten counts were recorded for this clonotype. The DNA for the CDR3 is TGCGCCAGCAGCTTGGTGCAGGGAGGCTCCTACGAGCAGTACTTC. Amino acids: CASSLVQGGSYEQYF. This chain connects TRBV5-1 to TRBJ2-7, with D possibly being TRBD2 (6 bases). Between the trimmed V and J ends, which lost 0 bases and 0 bases, there was a span of 10 bases. The CDR3 runs 15 residues. Germline CDR1 SGHRS, CDR2 YFSETQ.